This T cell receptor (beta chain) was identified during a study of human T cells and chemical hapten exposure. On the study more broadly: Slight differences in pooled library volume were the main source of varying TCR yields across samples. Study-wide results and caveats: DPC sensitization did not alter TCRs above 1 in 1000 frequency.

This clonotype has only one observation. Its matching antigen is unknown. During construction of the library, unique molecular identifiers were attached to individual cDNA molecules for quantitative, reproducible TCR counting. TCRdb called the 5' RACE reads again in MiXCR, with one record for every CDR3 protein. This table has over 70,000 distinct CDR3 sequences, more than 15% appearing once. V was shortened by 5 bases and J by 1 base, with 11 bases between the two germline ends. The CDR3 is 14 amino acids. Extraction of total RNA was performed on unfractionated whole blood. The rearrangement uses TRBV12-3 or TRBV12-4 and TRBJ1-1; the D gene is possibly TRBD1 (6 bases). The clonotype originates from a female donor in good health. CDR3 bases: TGTGCCAGCAGTCCAGGGGCGGAGAACACTGAAGCTTTCTTT. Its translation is CASSPGAENTEAFF.